A single sample gave rise to the 17 T cell receptor beta chains below, sequenced in a study of blood T cell repertoires in COVID-19. The data were produced by immunoSEQ multiplex PCR, yet TCRdb's version contains in-frame clones alone and is incomplete. The sample holds over 60,000 clones, approximately 80% seen once. Specimen: peripheral blood. These receptors all stem from a man in his 60s with COVID-19, enrolled during active disease.

The chain employs TRBV24-1 and TRBJ2-7; 9 bases are a match to TRBD1. The V segment lost 6 bases and the J segment 6 bases; nucleotides outside the gene matches: 5. CDR1 KGHDR and CDR2 SFDVKD come from the germline V gene. The CDR3 contains 13 residues. The CDR3: CATSRDRVSEQYF. In DNA, the CDR3 is TGTGCCACCAGTCGGGACAGGGTAAGCGAGCAGTACTTC.

This clone was seen at least ten times. The V and J genes are TRBV10-2 and TRBJ2-5; a possible D gene is TRBD2 (5 bases). V gave up 4 bases and J gave up 5 bases, with 11 bases separating them. The germline CDR1 and CDR2 sequences are WSHSY and SAAADI. This CDR3 region has 13 residues. The CDR3 here is CASSGGLKETQYF. The CDR3 DNA reads as TGCGCCAGCAGTGGAGGGTTGAAGGAGACCCAGTACTTC.

The rearrangement links TRBV28 to TRBJ1-1; D not resolved. The germline gives CDR1 MDHEN, CDR2 SYDVKM. CDR3 length equals 13 residues. V gave up 6 bases and J gave up 8 bases, with 16 bases separating them. The CDR3 loop reads CASSIVVRREAFF. In DNA form, the CDR3 reads TGTGCCAGCAGCATCGTTGTTCGGAGGGAAGCTTTCTTT. Looking up the rest from reference TRBV28 and TRBJ1-1 gives the full variable domain: DVKVTQSSRYLVKRTGEKVFLECVQDMDHENMFWYRQDPGLGLRLIYFSYDVKMKEKGDIPEGYSVSREKKERFSLILESASTNQTSMYLCASSIVVRREAFFGQGTRLTVV.

This sequence joins TRBV5-6 and TRBJ2-3; D gene uncertain. The CDR3 totals 16 residues. Trimming pared 0 bases from V and 0 bases from J, leaving 11 bases between. Germline V gene lookup returns CDR1 SGHDT and CDR2 YYEEEE. Here the CDR3 DNA reads TGTGCCAGCAGCTTGGTGAACGCGGAGAGCACAGATACGCAGTATTTT. Amino acids: CASSLVNAESTDTQYF.

This sequence joins TRBV24-1 and TRBJ1-1; TRBD1 agrees at 7 bases. From germline, CDR1 is KGHDR and CDR2 SFDVKD. The CDR3 sequence is 14 residues long. The V gene end was trimmed by 3 bases and the J gene end by 4 bases; junction bases not matched to a gene: 4. For the CDR3, the DNA is TGTGCCACCAGTGATCCAAGGGGGCCCACTGAAGCTTTCTTT. This gives the protein CATSDPRGPTEAFF.

The V gene is TRBV5-1, the J gene TRBJ1-5; TRBD1 matches at 10 bases. The ends lost 3 bases at V and 4 bases at J; junction bases unmatched: 4. The CDR3 spans 15 residues. The germline V gene encodes CDR1 SGHRS and CDR2 YFSETQ. As DNA, the CDR3 is TGCGCCAGCAGCTGGGGACAGGGGAGGAATCAGCCCCAGCATTTT. Translating gives CASSWGQGRNQPQHF.

The V call is TRBV18, the J call TRBJ2-5; D gene uncertain. The V gene's germline CDR1 is KGHSH and CDR2 LQKENI. V was trimmed by 5 bases and J by 1 base, leaving 11 bases between them. CDR3 length: 14 amino acids. CDR3 loop: CASSGSVFQETQYF. CDR3 sequence (DNA): TGTGCCAGCTCAGGCTCTGTGTTCCAAGAGACCCAGTACTTC.

The V gene is TRBV11-2, the J gene TRBJ2-7; no clear D gene. This CDR3 has 16 residues. Trimming stripped 2 bases from V and 2 bases from J, with 16 bases between. Germline V gives CDR1 SGHAT, CDR2 FQNNGV. The DNA of the CDR3 is TGTGCCAGCAGCTTATCCCTTGGGCAGCTCCCCTACGAGCAGTACTTC. Amino acid sequence: CASSLSLGQLPYEQYF.

The chain combines TRBV21-1 with TRBJ1-4; the DNA was not used to check the table's D call, TRBD1. TRBV21-1 is shown as a pseudogene. The CDR3 consists of 16 residues. CDR3 in DNA: TGTGCCAGCAGCAAAGAGGTGTGGACAGGGTTTGGAAAACTGTTTTTT. Amino acid sequence: CASSKEVWTGFGKLFF.

The chain combines TRBV2 with TRBJ1-1, with TRBD1 identical over 7 bases. The CDR3 has 13 amino acids. V was clipped by 8 bases and J by 5 bases; unmatched bases: 8. CDR1 is SNHLY and CDR2 is FYNNEI in the germline V gene. The CDR3 region has the DNA TGTGCCAGCCAACTACAGGGGAATACTGAAGCTTTCTTT. This translates into CASQLQGNTEAFF.

The chain recombines TRBV6-6 with TRBJ1-3; D gene uncertain. The CDR3 is made up of 14 amino acids. Trimming stripped 2 bases from V and 0 bases from J, with 5 bases between. The germline CDR1 and CDR2 sequences are MNHNY and SVGAGI (reference sequence). The CDR3 loop reads CASSYANSGNTIYF. CDR3 in DNA: TGTGCCAGCAGTTACGCGAACTCTGGAAACACCATATATTTT.

The chain joins TRBV6-5 to TRBJ1-6; perhaps TRBD1 as D (6 bases). The germline V and J ends were trimmed by 6 bases and 9 bases, with 12 bases remaining between them. This CDR3 has 13 amino acids. Germline loops: CDR1 MNHEY, CDR2 SVGAGI. In nucleotides, the CDR3 is TGTGCCAGCAGACACAGGGACGGTTCACCCCTCCACTTT. It specifies CASRHRDGSPLHF.

This clone was seen only once. The V gene is TRBV6-5, the J gene TRBJ2-5; 11 positions match TRBD2. Germline V gene sequence: CDR1 MNHEY, CDR2 SVGAGI. The V gene end was trimmed by 4 bases and the J gene end by 2 bases; junction bases not matched to a gene: 3. There are 15 residues in the CDR3. CDR3 DNA: TGTGCCAGCAGTTTTACTAGCGGGGGACAAGAGACCCAGTACTTC. Protein product: CASSFTSGGQETQYF.

The rearrangement links TRBV7-9 to TRBJ2-7; D perhaps matches TRBD1 (5 bases). Trimming pared 2 bases from V and 3 bases from J, leaving 11 bases between. The CDR3 sequence is 14 residues long. Looked up from germline, CDR1 is SEHNR and CDR2 is FQNEAQ (reference sequence). The CDR3 DNA follows: TGTGCCAGCAGCTTATCAGGGCCCATCTACGAGCAGTACTTC. Its protein product is CASSLSGPIYEQYF.

The chain carries TRBV5-4 and TRBJ2-7, with D possibly being TRBD1 (5 bases). The V end was cut by 4 bases, the J end by 0 bases, with 14 bases between. This CDR3 comprises 15 residues. CDR1 and CDR2 (germline): SGHNT, YYREEE (reference sequence). The CDR3 nucleotides are TGTGCCAGCAGCGAAGGGGCGGTAAGCTCCTACGAGCAGTACTTC. This encodes CASSEGAVSSYEQYF.

The chain combines TRBV2 with TRBJ2-2, with D possibly TRBD2 on 5 matching bases. The length of the CDR3 is 14 residues. V was shortened by 1 base and J by 5 bases, with 8 bases between the two germline ends. Germline values: CDR1 SNHLY, CDR2 FYNNEI. The CDR3 DNA is TGTGCCAGCAGTGAAGTAGGACTTACCGGGGAGCTGTTTTTT. The encoded protein is CASSEVGLTGELFF.

This clone appeared a single time. V is TRBV3-1 (or the pseudogene TRBV3-2) and J is TRBJ1-4, with D maybe TRBD1 (5 bases). This CDR3 region has 14 residues. V was trimmed by 2 bases and J by 10 bases, leaving 14 bases between them. CDR1 is LGHDT, CDR2 YNNKEL, per germline (reference sequence). CDR3 DNA sequence: TGTGCCAGCAGCCAAAGTTCCGGGGGAGGAAAACTGTTTTTT. Translation gives CASSQSSGGGKLFF.